Listed below are T cell receptor beta chains from one sample, sequenced in a study of T cell responses to AZD1222 COVID-19 vaccine. Libraries were prepared by immunoSEQ multiplex PCR; TCRdb keeps only in-frame clonotypes and omits some of them. Of around 95,000 clones in the sample, more than 75% were seen once. The sample consisted of peripheral blood, taken on day 0 of AZD1222 vaccination. These receptor sequences come from an adult in good health. CDR3s include the opening cysteine and the closing phenylalanine or tryptophan. Each record gives: D gene, V gene, J gene, clone size, CDR3 protein, CDR3 DNA. A D gene is named only where the DNA matches it firmly. Not all rows give a size; the values are once, few, many and, for expanded clones, a class.

>.|TRBV7-2|TRBJ1-2|once
CASSSGGGYTF
TGTGCCAGCAGCTCCGGAGGTGGCTACACCTTC
>.|TRBV12-3/TRBV12-4|TRBJ2-7|.
CASTLNPQYEQYF
TGTGCCAGCACCCTCAACCCCCAATACGAGCAGTACTTC
>.|TRBV6-1|TRBJ2-7|.
CASSEERQYSYEQYF
TGTGCCAGCAGTGAGGAGAGGCAGTACTCCTACGAGCAGTACTTC
>.|TRBV5-1|TRBJ1-2|.
CASTEEGGYGYTF
TGCGCCAGCACCGAGGAGGGTGGTTATGGCTACACCTTC
>.|TRBV19|TRBJ1-2|.
CASRDYGYTF
TGTGCCAGTAGAGACTATGGCTACACCTTC
>.|TRBV27|TRBJ1-2|.
CASSFGTPSSGYTF
TGTGCCAGCAGTTTCGGGACACCCAGTTCGGGCTACACCTTC
>TRBD1|TRBV2|TRBJ2-7|.
CASRGTGTYEQYF
TGTGCCAGCAGGGGGACAGGGACCTACGAGCAGTACTTC
>.|TRBV19|TRBJ1-3|few
CASSLGSAGNTIYF
TGTGCCAGTAGTTTGGGGAGCGCTGGAAACACCATATATTTT
>.|TRBV5-6|TRBJ1-5|.
CASSGGMGNQPQHF
TGTGCCAGCAGCGGGGGGATGGGCAATCAGCCCCAGCATTTT
>.|TRBV4-1|TRBJ1-4|.
CASSQDHEGRRYEKLFF
TGCGCCAGCAGCCAAGATCATGAGGGGCGCCGATATGAAAAACTGTTTTTT
>.|TRBV2|TRBJ1-6|once
CASASGEDRNSPLHF
TGTGCCAGCGCGAGCGGAGAGGACAGAAATTCACCCCTCCACTTT
>.|TRBV30|TRBJ2-7|.
CAWRKPGLRSYEQYF
TGTGCCTGGAGAAAACCGGGACTGAGAAGCTACGAGCAGTACTTC
>.|TRBV27|TRBJ1-1|.
CASRGNTEAFF
TGTGCCAGCAGGGGGAACACTGAAGCTTTCTTT
>TRBD1|TRBV6-6|TRBJ2-1|.
CASSPGQGADNEQFF
TGTGCCAGCAGTCCCGGACAGGGGGCCGACAATGAGCAGTTCTTC
>TRBD2|TRBV7-2|TRBJ2-7|.
CASSFTPSAGAAYEQYF
TGTGCCAGCAGCTTCACCCCCTCAGCGGGAGCCGCCTACGAGCAGTACTTC
>.|TRBV30|TRBJ2-7|.
CAWRTNKESYEQYF
TGTGCCTGGAGGACGAATAAGGAGTCCTACGAGCAGTACTTC
>.|TRBV21-1|TRBJ2-7|.
CASSKPEANHEQYF
TGTGCCAGCAGCAAACCAGAAGCGAACCACGAGCAGTACTTC
>.|TRBV19|TRBJ1-1|few
CASSIQGSLNTEAFF
TGTGCCAGTAGTATTCAGGGCTCCTTGAACACTGAAGCTTTCTTT
>.|TRBV12-3/TRBV12-4|TRBJ1-5|.
CASSLRENQPQHF
TGTGCCAGCAGTTTGAGGGAAAATCAGCCCCAGCATTTT
>TRBD1|TRBV19|TRBJ1-2|.
CASSSTQGIGGYTF
TGTGCCAGTAGTTCAACACAGGGGATAGGTGGCTACACCTTC
>.|TRBV19|TRBJ2-5|.
CASRRGGVGQETQYF
TGTGCCAGTCGAAGGGGGGGCGTCGGACAAGAGACCCAGTACTTC
>.|TRBV4-1|TRBJ2-7|.
CASSQETVYSSYEQYF
TGCGCCAGCAGCCAAGAGACTGTCTATTCCTCCTACGAGCAGTACTTC
>.|TRBV19|TRBJ1-5|.
CASSIGRGKGNQPQHF
TGTGCCAGTAGTATTGGGAGGGGCAAGGGCAATCAGCCCCAGCATTTT
>TRBD1|TRBV7-3|TRBJ1-1|.
CASSSGQLHEAFF
TGTGCCAGCAGCTCGGGACAGCTCCATGAAGCTTTCTTT
>.|TRBV15|TRBJ1-3|.
CATSRDYGGPLSGNTIYF
TGTGCCACCAGCAGAGATTACGGAGGACCCCTCTCAGGAAACACCATATATTTT
>.|TRBV12-3/TRBV12-4|TRBJ2-5|.
CASSFRAEETQYF
TGTGCCAGCAGTTTTAGGGCGGAGGAGACCCAGTACTTC
>TRBD1|TRBV18|TRBJ1-2|.
CASSPDGTGGAGYGYTF
TGTGCCAGCTCACCAGACGGGACAGGGGGTGCCGGCTATGGCTACACCTTC
>TRBD2|TRBV27|TRBJ2-3|.
CASSKPSLAGDTDTQYF
TGTGCCAGCAGTAAACCCTCACTAGCGGGAGACACAGATACGCAGTATTTT
>.|TRBV11-3|TRBJ1-1|few
CASSLAVVTEAFF
TGTGCCAGCAGCTTAGCCGTGGTCACTGAAGCTTTCTTT
>.|TRBV6-2/TRBV6-3|TRBJ1-1|.
CASSLRVENTEAFF
TGTGCCAGCAGCCTCCGGGTAGAGAACACTGAAGCTTTCTTT
>.|TRBV29-1|TRBJ1-1|once
CSVGIRGQPKAFF
TGCAGCGTTGGTATCCGAGGACAGCCCAAAGCTTTCTTT
>.|TRBV2|TRBJ2-7|.
CASGAQLNSYEQYF
TGTGCCAGCGGCGCTCAGCTGAATTCTTACGAGCAGTACTTC
>.|TRBV7-2|TRBJ1-5|.
CASSLAGGKRDQPQHF
TGTGCCAGCAGCTTAGCAGGAGGGAAGCGGGATCAGCCCCAGCATTTT
>.|TRBV7-9|TRBJ2-1|once
CASSLARVHEQFF
TGTGCCAGCAGCTTGGCTAGAGTCCATGAGCAGTTCTTC
>.|TRBV29-1|TRBJ1-1|.
CSVAGILNTEAFF
TGCAGCGTTGCCGGCATACTGAACACTGAAGCTTTCTTT
>TRBD1|TRBV2|TRBJ2-7|.
CASSSRQGPNEQYF
TGTGCCAGCAGCTCTAGACAGGGTCCAAACGAGCAGTACTTC
>.|TRBV6-6|TRBJ1-1|.
CASSYEGGTEAFF
TGTGCCAGCAGTTACGAAGGTGGCACTGAAGCTTTCTTT